Listed below are T cell receptor beta chains from one sample, sequenced in a study of cytomegalovirus exposure and HLA in healthy donors. Clones were read by immunoSEQ multiplex PCR, and TCRdb kept only the in-frame ones, dropping some. The sample consists of roughly 120,000 clones, about four fifths of them appearing once. The sample was PBMCs. The receptors originated from a man between 18 and 35 years old in good health and CMV-seronegative. Each CDR3 is given with its conserved first and last residue. D genes are given only for firm matches. Expanded clones are given a class, and other clones once, few, many or no size at all.

V gene	D gene	J gene	clone size	CDR3 DNA	CDR3 protein
TRBV6-6	NA	TRBJ2-7	NA	TGTGCCACCCAATTCGACGGGATAGTAGAAGAGCAGTACTTC	CATQFDGIVEEQYF
TRBV5-5	NA	TRBJ1-2	few	TGTGCCAGCAGCTTGGGTCACGCGGAGGGCTATGGCTACACCTTC	CASSLGHAEGYGYTF
TRBV9	NA	TRBJ2-5	NA	TGTGCCAGCAGCACAGCCAGGGAACAAGAGACCCAGTACTTC	CASSTAREQETQYF
TRBV28	TRBD1	TRBJ1-5	NA	TGTGCCAGCAGTCATTGGACAGGCGGACAGCCCCAGCATTTT	CASSHWTGGQPQHF
TRBV7-9	TRBD2	TRBJ2-1	NA	TGTGCCAGCAGCCTAGGGACTAGCGGGAGGCACGAGCGAGGTGAGCAGTTCTTC	CASSLGTSGRHERGEQFF
TRBV6-1	NA	TRBJ1-1	NA	TGTGCCAGCAGGGGCCCGAGCACTGAAGCTTTCTTT	CASRGPSTEAFF
TRBV5-1	NA	TRBJ1-1	NA	TGCGCCAGCAGCCCCCAGACCGGGATGAACACTGAAGCTTTCTTT	CASSPQTGMNTEAFF
TRBV6-1	NA	TRBJ1-5	NA	TGTGCCAGCAGTGAACAGGGTTCTGAATTTATCCAGCCCCAGCATTTT	CASSEQGSEFIQPQHF
TRBV7-3	NA	TRBJ1-1	NA	TGTGCCAGCAGCTTAACCGCCCCCAACCAGGGCACTGAAGCTTTCTTT	CASSLTAPNQGTEAFF
TRBV2	TRBD1	TRBJ2-5	NA	TGTGCCAGCAGTGACGGACAGGGTGGGTACGAGACCCAGTACTTC	CASSDGQGGYETQYF
TRBV27	TRBD2	TRBJ2-3	few	TGTGCCAGCAGTTCACTACTAGCGGGAGGGACAGATACGCAGTATTTT	CASSSLLAGGTDTQYF
TRBV28	NA	TRBJ2-3	NA	TGTGCCAGCAGTACCGTTGGGGCTGCTAGCACAGATACGCAGTATTTT	CASSTVGAASTDTQYF
TRBV28	NA	TRBJ2-6	once	TGTGCCAGCAGCCGTGAGGGCTCTGGGGCCAACGTCCTGACTTTC	CASSREGSGANVLTF
TRBV6-6	TRBD2	TRBJ2-7	NA	TGTGCCAGCAGTTACTCGCGCGGGAGGTCCGGCGAGCAGTACTTC	CASSYSRGRSGEQYF
TRBV7-9	NA	TRBJ1-1	NA	TGTGCCAGCAGCTTATCCTTGACAGGAGAAGCTTTCTTT	CASSLSLTGEAFF
TRBV2	NA	TRBJ2-3	NA	TGTGCCAGCAGTCTGGAGGGCGTAAATACGCAGTATTTT	CASSLEGVNTQYF
TRBV12-5	TRBD2	TRBJ2-1	NA	TGTGCTAGTGCCACACCTATCCCGGGTAGCGGGAGGTTGGATGAGCAGTTCTTC	CASATPIPGSGRLDEQFF